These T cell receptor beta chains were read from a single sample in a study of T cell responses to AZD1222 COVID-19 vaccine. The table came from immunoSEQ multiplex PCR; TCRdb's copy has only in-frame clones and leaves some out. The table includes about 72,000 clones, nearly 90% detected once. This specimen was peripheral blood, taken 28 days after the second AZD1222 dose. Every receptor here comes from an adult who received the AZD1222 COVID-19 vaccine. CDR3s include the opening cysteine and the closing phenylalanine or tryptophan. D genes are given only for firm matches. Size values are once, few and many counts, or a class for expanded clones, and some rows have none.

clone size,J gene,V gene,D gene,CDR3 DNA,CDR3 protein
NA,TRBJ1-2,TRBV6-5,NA,TGTGCCAGCGGGGGTCCGGCCGGCTACACCTTC,CASGGPAGYTF
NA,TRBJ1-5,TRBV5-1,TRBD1,TGCGCCAGCAGCTTGGGGACAGGTAATCAGCCCCAGCATTTT,CASSLGTGNQPQHF
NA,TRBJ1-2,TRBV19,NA,TGTGCCAGTAGTACCCGACGGAACTATGGCTACACCTTC,CASSTRRNYGYTF
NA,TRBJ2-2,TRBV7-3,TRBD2,TGTGCCAGCAGCTTAATATCGGCTTGGGTTCGAGCGGGACCGAACACCGGGGAGCTGTTTTTT,CASSLISAWVRAGPNTGELFF
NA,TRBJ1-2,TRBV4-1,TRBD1,TGCGCCAGCAGCCAAGATGCCCGACAGGGGTACGGCTACACCTTC,CASSQDARQGYGYTF
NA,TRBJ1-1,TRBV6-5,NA,TGTGCCAGCAGTCTACAATCGGACACTGAAGCTTTCTTT,CASSLQSDTEAFF
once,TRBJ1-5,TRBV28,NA,TGTGCCAGCAGTTTTCTATTCGGTAGCAATCAGCCCCAGCATTTT,CASSFLFGSNQPQHF
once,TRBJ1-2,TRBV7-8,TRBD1,TGTGCCAGCAGCGAGGACAGGTTTAGTGGCTACACCTTC,CASSEDRFSGYTF
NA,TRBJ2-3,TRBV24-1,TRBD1,TGTGCCACCTCCAAACAGGGGTTGTCGACAGATACGCAGTATTTT,CATSKQGLSTDTQYF
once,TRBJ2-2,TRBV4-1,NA,TGCGCCAGCAGCAGGTATCGGGGCGGGGAGCTGTTTTTT,CASSRYRGGELFF
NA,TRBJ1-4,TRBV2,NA,TGTGCCAGCAGTCCAGGGGCAACTAATGAAAAACTGTTTTTT,CASSPGATNEKLFF
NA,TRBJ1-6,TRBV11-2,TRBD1,TGTGCCAGCAGCTTCCGGACAGGGGGCTCACCCCTCCACTTT,CASSFRTGGSPLHF
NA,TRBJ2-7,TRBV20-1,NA,TGCAGTGCTAGGCCGGACGCGGAACAGTACTTC,CSARPDAEQYF
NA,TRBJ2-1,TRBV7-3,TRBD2,TGTGCCAGCAGCTCACTAGCGGGAGATGCCTACAATGAGCAGTTCTTC,CASSSLAGDAYNEQFF
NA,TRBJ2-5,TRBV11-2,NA,TGTGCCAGCAGCCCGATAGTCGGGGGGACCCAGTACTTC,CASSPIVGGTQYF
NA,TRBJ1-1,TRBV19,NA,TGTGCCAGTCGAGCAAAGCGGGACACTGAAGCTTTCTTT,CASRAKRDTEAFF
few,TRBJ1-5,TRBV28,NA,TGTGCCAGCAGTTTTGGTCAGCCCCAGCATTTT,CASSFGQPQHF
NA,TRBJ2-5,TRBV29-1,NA,TGCAGCGGAAAAAGCAGACAAGAGACCCAGTACTTC,CSGKSRQETQYF
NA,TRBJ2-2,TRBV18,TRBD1,TGTGCCAGCGGACGGACAGGTGGGAACACCGGGGAGCTGTTTTTT,CASGRTGGNTGELFF
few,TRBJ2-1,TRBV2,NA,TGTGCCAGCAGGCTAGGGGGGAGCTCCTACAATGAGCAGTTCTTC,CASRLGGSSYNEQFF
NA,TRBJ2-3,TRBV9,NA,TGTGCCAGCAGCCCGTCGGCGGTGAACACAGATACGCAGTATTTT,CASSPSAVNTDTQYF
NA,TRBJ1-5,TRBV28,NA,TGTGCCAGCAGTTTGGGTCAGCCCCAGCATTTT,CASSLGQPQHF
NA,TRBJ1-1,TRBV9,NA,TGTGCCAGCAGCGTAAATGCAGGGGACACTGAAGCTTTCTTT,CASSVNAGDTEAFF
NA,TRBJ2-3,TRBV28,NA,TGTGCCAGCAGCCAAATGGGGCTAGGGATACCCTACCGGCCAGATACGCAGTATTTT,CASSQMGLGIPYRPDTQYF
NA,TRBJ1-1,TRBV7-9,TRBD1,TGTGCCAGCAGCCCCACAGGGGGACCGGCGGCTTTCTTT,CASSPTGGPAAFF
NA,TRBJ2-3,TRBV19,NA,TGTGCCAGTAGTATCGTATTCTTTGGAGATACGCAGTATTTT,CASSIVFFGDTQYF
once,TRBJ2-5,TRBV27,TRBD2,TGTGCCAGCAGGGCGCGGGGGGCGGAGACCCAGTACTTC,CASRARGAETQYF
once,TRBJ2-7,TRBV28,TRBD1,TGTGCCAGCAGTCCCTATGCCCTCGGTGACAGGGGAAGGGAGCAGTACTTC,CASSPYALGDRGREQYF
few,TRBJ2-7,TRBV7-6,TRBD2,TGTGCCAGCAGCTTACTCGGGCGGGAGGCTAACGAGCAGTACTTC,CASSLLGREANEQYF
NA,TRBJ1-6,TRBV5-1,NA,TGCGCCAGCAGTGCGGGGGATAATTCACCCCTCCACTTT,CASSAGDNSPLHF
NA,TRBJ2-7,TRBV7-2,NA,TGTGCCAGCAGCTTCTCCCTAGCTCGTTACTACGAGCAGTACTTC,CASSFSLARYYEQYF
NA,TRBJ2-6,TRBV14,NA,TGTGCCAGCCAGGTCTCTGGGGCCAACGTCCTGACTTTC,CASQVSGANVLTF
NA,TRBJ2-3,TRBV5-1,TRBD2,TGCGCCAGCAGCTTAACTAGCGGGAGGGTTGTAGATACGCAGTATTTT,CASSLTSGRVVDTQYF
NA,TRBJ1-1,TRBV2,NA,TGTGCCAGCACTCTCAGCTTCCTGAACACTGAAGCTTTCTTT,CASTLSFLNTEAFF
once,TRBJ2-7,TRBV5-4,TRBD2,TGTGCCAGCAGCTCAACTAGCGGGGCCCCCTACGAGCAGTACTTC,CASSSTSGAPYEQYF
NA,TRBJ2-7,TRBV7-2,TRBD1,TGTGCCAGCAGCTCCCGGGACAGGTCAACCATAAACTACGAGCAGTACTTC,CASSSRDRSTINYEQYF
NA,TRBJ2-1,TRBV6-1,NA,TGTGCCAGCAGTGAGTTGTCTAACCATTACAATGAGCAGTTCTTC,CASSELSNHYNEQFF
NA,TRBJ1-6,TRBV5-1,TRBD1,TGCGCCAGCAGGAGTACAGGGGACAATTCACCCCTCCACTTT,CASRSTGDNSPLHF
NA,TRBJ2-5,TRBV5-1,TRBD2,TGCGCCAGCGACCTTAGCGGGACGCAAGAGACCCAGTACTTC,CASDLSGTQETQYF
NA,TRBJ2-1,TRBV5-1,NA,TGCGCCAGCAGCTTGGATAAGGGCAGGCAGCTGAATGAGCAGTTCTTC,CASSLDKGRQLNEQFF
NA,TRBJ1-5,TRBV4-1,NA,TGCGCCAGCAGCCAAGATGGGGGGAGCAATCAGCCCCAGCATTTT,CASSQDGGSNQPQHF
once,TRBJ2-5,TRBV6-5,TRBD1,TGTGCCAGCAGACTAGGACAGGGGGTGACAGAGACCCAGTACTTC,CASRLGQGVTETQYF
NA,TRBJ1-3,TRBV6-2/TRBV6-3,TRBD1,TGTGCCAGCAGTTGGGATCCGTTACAGGGGACCCTCTTCTCTGGAAACACCATATATTTT,CASSWDPLQGTLFSGNTIYF
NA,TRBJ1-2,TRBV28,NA,TGTGCCAGCAGTTCTGTGGATGGCTACACCTTC,CASSSVDGYTF
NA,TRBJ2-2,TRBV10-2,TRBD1,TGCGCCAGCAGTGAGCCGGGACAGTACACCGGGGAGCTGTTTTTT,CASSEPGQYTGELFF
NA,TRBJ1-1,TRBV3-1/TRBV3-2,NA,TGTGCCAGCAGCTCGCGGACGGCCAACACTGAAGCTTTCTTT,CASSSRTANTEAFF
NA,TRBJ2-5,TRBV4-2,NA,TGTGCCAGCAGCCAAGAAAAGGGGAGGGAGACCCAGTACTTC,CASSQEKGRETQYF
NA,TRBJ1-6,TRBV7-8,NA,TGTGCCAGCAGCTTAGGAGGGTCCCTTGGACCCCTCCACTTT,CASSLGGSLGPLHF
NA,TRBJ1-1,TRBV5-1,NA,TGCGCCAGCAGCTTGGATGGGTTCCGGACTGAAGCTTTCTTT,CASSLDGFRTEAFF
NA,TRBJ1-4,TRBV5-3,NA,TGTGCCCTAACTGCCGGAGGAAAGGACGAAAAACTGTTTTTT,CALTAGGKDEKLFF
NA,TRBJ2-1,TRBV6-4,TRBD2,TGTGCCAGCAGTGAAGAGTCTAGCGGGAGCGATGAGCAGTTCTTC,CASSEESSGSDEQFF
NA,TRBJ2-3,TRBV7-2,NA,TGTGCCAGCAGCTTGATAGCTATGGGCCGGGATACGCAGTATTTT,CASSLIAMGRDTQYF
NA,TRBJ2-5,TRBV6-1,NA,TGTGCCAGCAGTGAAGCGGTACGCCAAGAGACCCAGTACTTC,CASSEAVRQETQYF
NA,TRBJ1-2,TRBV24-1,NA,TGTGCCACCAGTTCGGGAAGCTATGGCTACACCTTC,CATSSGSYGYTF